This passage covers 19 T cell receptor beta chains from one sample sequenced in a study of T-cell memory formation after mild COVID-19. TCRdb reanalysed the 5' RACE reads using MiXCR and keeps one entry per CDR3 protein. Among about 27,000 distinct CDR3 sequences, about 16% were seen once, and the ten largest hold approximately 1.5%. The specimen was PBMCs or a T cell subset sorted from them (not recorded which). These TCRs come from an adult who had mild COVID-19 (a few samples of this study predate the infection). Cell type and time point are not known.

The chain uses TRBV27 and TRBJ1-2; 8 bases fit TRBD1. The ends lost 5 bases at V and 5 bases at J; junction bases unmatched: 7. The CDR3 runs to 14 residues. Per the germline V gene, CDR1 is MNHEY and CDR2 is SMNVEV (reference sequence). The CDR3 is CASSPQGVGYGYTF. The CDR3 DNA reads TGTGCCAGCAGTCCACAGGGGGTTGGTTATGGCTACACCTTC.

This clonotype was seen many times. J is TRBJ1-2 and V is TRBV2; D might be TRBD1 (5 bases). Germline lookup yields CDR1 SNHLY and CDR2 FYNNEI. This CDR3 region has 16 residues. Trimming shortened V by 6 bases and J by 6 bases, and 23 bases separated the two germline ends. The CDR3 nucleotides are TGTGCCAGCAGCGCTCCCCGACAGACAACTAGGAATGGCTACACCTTC. Protein: CASSAPRQTTRNGYTF.

This clonotype was seen repeatedly, ten times or more. The chain employs TRBV12-3 or TRBV12-4 and TRBJ2-3, with 13 bases aligning to TRBD2. V lost 6 bases and J lost 5; bases outside the gene matches: 20. CDR3 length: 20 residues. The CDR3 region has the DNA TGTGCCAGCAGCTCCCCCACCCTGCGACTAGCGGGGGGTATGGTAGATACGCAGTATTTT. Translated, it gives CASSSPTLRLAGGMVDTQYF.

This clonotype is medium-sized. The V call is TRBV7-6, the J call TRBJ2-7, with 7 nucleotides matching TRBD1. Germline values: CDR1 SGHVS, CDR2 FNYEAQ. With 5 bases clipped from V and 0 bases from J, the junction kept 4 bases outside the gene matches. The CDR3 is made up of 14 amino acids. The CDR3 DNA is TGTGCCAGCAGCGAAGGGACAGCCTCCTACGAGCAGTACTTC. Protein product: CASSEGTASYEQYF.

This clonotype was counted ten times or more. The J gene is TRBJ1-1, the V gene TRBV7-8; D may be TRBD1 (5 bases). Trimming shortened V by 2 bases and J by 4 bases, and 14 bases separated the two germline ends. This CDR3 has 15 amino acids. Germline CDR1 and CDR2: SGHVS and FQNEAQ. The chain's CDR3 is CASSLIQGRGTEAFF. DNA for the CDR3: TGTGCCAGCAGCTTAATCCAGGGTCGGGGCACTGAAGCTTTCTTT.

This clonotype is medium-sized in the sample. The chain links TRBV7-8 to TRBJ2-3; a possible D gene is TRBD2 (6 bases). Trimming pared 4 bases from V and 2 bases from J, leaving 13 bases between. CDR1 and CDR2 from the germline V gene are SGHVS and FQNEAQ. The CDR3 runs to 15 residues. The CDR3 reads CASSSWTGDTDTQYF. Here the CDR3 DNA reads TGTGCCAGCAGCTCATGGACGGGGGACACAGATACGCAGTATTTT.

The chain couples TRBV7-8 to TRBJ2-7; 7 bases agree with TRBD2. CDR3 size: 17 residues. V trimming: 0 bases; J trimming: 0 bases; junction bases outside the gene matches: 8. Germline loops: CDR1 SGHVS, CDR2 FQNEAQ. The CDR3 loop reads CASSLATGGAHSYEQYF. Written as DNA, the CDR3 is TGTGCCAGCAGCTTAGCCACGGGGGGTGCTCACTCCTACGAGCAGTACTTC.

This clonotype was recorded many times. The V gene is TRBV5-1, the J gene TRBJ2-1; D is perhaps TRBD2 (6 bases). The length of the CDR3 is 17 residues. Germline V gene lookup returns CDR1 SGHRS and CDR2 YFSETQ. The germline V and J ends were trimmed by 7 bases and 1 base, with 21 bases remaining between them. The CDR3: CASRIAVASDSYNEQFF. The DNA of the CDR3 is TGCGCCAGCCGTATTGCGGTTGCTAGCGATTCCTACAATGAGCAGTTCTTC.

This clonotype was counted at least ten times. The chain links TRBV18 to TRBJ2-5, with D uncertain. Germline V lookup: CDR1 KGHSH, CDR2 LQKENI. Trimming stripped 3 bases from V and 4 bases from J, with 12 bases between. The CDR3 sequence is 14 residues long. The CDR3 DNA sequence: TGTGCCAGCTCACCCGCATCCAATCCAGAGACCCAGTACTTC. The encoded protein is CASSPASNPETQYF.

This clonotype was counted once. The DNA for the CDR3 is TGTGCCAGCAGTCCCCATGGGGGGACGGGTGAGCAGTTCTTC. Its protein is CASSPHGGTGEQFF. The rearrangement joins TRBV12-3 or TRBV12-4 to TRBJ2-1; D may be TRBD2 (6 bases). The V end was cut by 5 bases, the J end by 9 bases, with 17 bases between. The CDR3 is 14 amino acids.

This clonotype was detected ten times or more. The CDR3: CASSSLYGYTF. The DNA for the CDR3 is TGTGCCAGCAGTTCGTTGTATGGCTACACCTTC. The chain carries TRBV12-3 or TRBV12-4 and TRBJ1-2; D is unresolved. The CDR3 is made up of 11 amino acids. V gave up 4 bases and J gave up 5 bases, with 5 bases separating them.

At least ten counts were recorded for this clonotype. The chain joins TRBV12-3 or TRBV12-4 to TRBJ2-1; D gene ambiguous. Trimming took 1 base from V and 5 from J, leaving 6 bases between them. The CDR3 covers 13 residues. CDR3 sequence (DNA): TGTGCCAGCAGTTTAGTAGGGAACAATGAGCAGTTCTTC. Its protein product is CASSLVGNNEQFF.

The chain links TRBV5-1 to TRBJ2-7, with TRBD2 identical over 8 bases. V shed 5 bases, J shed 3 bases, and the junction held 13 bases outside the gene matches. The CDR3 consists of 16 residues. Germline CDR1 reads SGHRS; CDR2 reads YFSETQ. The DNA of the CDR3 is TGCGCCAGCAGGCCGAACAACCTAGCGGGTCTCTACGAGCAGTACTTC. This sequence encodes CASRPNNLAGLYEQYF.

This clonotype has a count of ten or more. This chain connects TRBV2 to TRBJ2-1; TRBD1 might be the D (5 bases). The germline V gene has CDR1 SNHLY and CDR2 FYNNEI. The ends were cut back, 8 bases at V and 9 bases at J, with 11 bases in the middle. The CDR3 runs 11 residues. This chain's CDR3 is CASGRVGEQFF. CDR3 in DNA: TGTGCCAGCGGCAGGGTAGGTGAGCAGTTCTTC.

This clonotype appeared many times. The rearrangement uses TRBV19 and TRBJ2-1; 9 nucleotides agree with TRBD1. The V gene end was trimmed by 7 bases and the J gene end by 6 bases; junction bases not matched to a gene: 4. The CDR3 length is 13 residues. Germline V lookup: CDR1 LNHDA, CDR2 SQIVND (reference sequence). The CDR3 DNA sequence: TGTGCCAGTAAACAGACAGGGGGCAATGAGCAGTTCTTC. The encoded protein is CASKQTGGNEQFF.

This clonotype occurred many times. The chain couples TRBV3-1 to TRBJ1-2, with D uncertain. This CDR3 contains 14 residues. Looked up from germline, CDR1 is LGHDT and CDR2 is YNNKEL (reference sequence). V was clipped by 1 base and J by 8 bases, with 14 bases between them. This chain's CDR3 is CASSQGTEADGYTF. The CDR3 nucleotides are TGTGCCAGCAGCCAAGGCACGGAGGCAGACGGCTACACCTTC.

In its sample, this clonotype was seen a few times. The chain employs TRBV3-1 and TRBJ1-1, with a possible D match to TRBD1 (6 bases). The CDR3 covers 13 residues. Trimming removed 4 bases at V and 9 bases at J, with 15 bases between. Germline values: CDR1 LGHDT, CDR2 YNNKEL (reference sequence). CDR3 region: CASSPARDRKAFF. The CDR3, as DNA: TGTGCCAGCAGCCCCGCACGAGACAGGAAAGCTTTCTTT.

Ten or more counts support this clonotype. The chain couples TRBV7-2 to TRBJ2-7, with no clear D. The CDR3 is 13 residues long. The ends were cut back, 1 base at V and 13 bases at J, with 17 bases in the middle. Germline V lookup: CDR1 SGHTA, CDR2 FQGNSA. CDR3 nucleotides: TGTGCCAGCAGCTTAGGACCCCGGCAACCTCCATACTTC. Amino acids: CASSLGPRQPPYF. Drawing the rest from reference TRBV7-2 and TRBJ2-7, the complete variable domain is GAGVSQSPSNKVTEKGKDVELRCDPISGHTALYWYRQSLGQGLEFLIYFQGNSAPDKSGLPSDRFSAERTGGSVSTLTIQRTQQEDSAVYLCASSLGPRQPPYFGPGTRLTVT.

There are many counts of this clonotype. The chain couples TRBV7-2 to TRBJ2-3; D possibly corresponds to TRBD1 (5 bases). CDR1 and CDR2 from the germline V gene are SGHTA and FQGNSA. The CDR3 loop spans 14 amino acids. Deletions cut 5 bases from V and 2 bases from J, with 11 bases between. This CDR3 is CASSLGHPTDTQYF. CDR3 DNA: TGTGCCAGCAGCCTCGGACATCCCACAGATACGCAGTATTTT.